This TCR beta chain was identified in a study of regulatory T cells in long-lasting Graves disease. Time point noted: newly diagnosed GD, antithyroid drugs for less than 3 months. RNA extracted from PBMCs served as the sequencing template. Combining iRepertoire HTBI primers with Arm-PCR of CDR3 regions, the authors built TCR beta libraries. TCRdb ran MiXCR on the multiplex PCR reads and lists one entry per CDR3 protein. This table has some 450,000 distinct CDR3 sequences, less than 20% appearing once. This CDR3 spans 14 amino acids. Germline-derived CDR1 and CDR2 are SGHDT and YYEEEE. Deletions cut 0 bases from V and 6 bases from J, with 13 bases between. These same data were also listed under a study on T cells in Graves' hyperthyroidism and ophthalmopathy.

The material was peripheral blood mononuclear cells (PBMCs), obtained at new diagnosis, from a patient treated with antithyroid drugs. This clonotype was sampled from a woman between 25 and 40 years old with Graves disease. The chain has TRBV5-6 and TRBJ2-7; D is tentatively TRBD1 or TRBD2 (5 bases each). The CDR3 bases are TGTGCCAGCAGCTTGGGGGGCCCGGGATCCGAGCAGTACTTC. Translated, it gives CASSLGGPGSEQYF.